These 22 T cell receptor beta chains originate from one sample sequenced in a study of T cell repertoires in cytomegalovirus infection. TCRdb independently ran MiXCR on the reads; one entry per CDR3 protein. The sample has about 530,000 distinct CDR3 sequences, around 27% seen once. Material for sequencing was PBMCs. The receptor set was obtained from a human donor in good health (CMV status not recorded). Some clones in this sample may be carry-over from other donors' samples.

The chain carries TRBV6-2 or TRBV6-3 and TRBJ2-7, with a weak D call TRBD2 (5 bases). The germline gives CDR1 MNHEY, CDR2 SVGEGT. This CDR3 has 16 residues. V was clipped by 2 bases and J by 6 bases, with 20 bases between them. CDR3 DNA: TGTGCCAGCAGTTACGAATTGGAAAATGATGGAGGCGAGCAGTACGTC. Amino acids: CASSYELENDGGEQYV.

This clonotype was seen many times. The rearrangement links TRBV7-2 to TRBJ1-5; possible D gene TRBD1, 6 bases. CDR1 SGHTA and CDR2 FQGNSA come from the germline V gene. This CDR3 is 15 amino acids long. Trimming left V 5 bases short and J 6 bases short, with 17 bases between. CDR3 in DNA: TGTGCCAGCAGCGCGCGGGACATTTTTAGTCAGCCCCAGCATTTT. Its protein product is CASSARDIFSQPQHF.

The count of this clonotype is one. J is TRBJ1-6 and V is TRBV5-1, with D tentatively TRBD1 (5 bases). Trimming stripped 3 bases from V and 5 bases from J, with 9 bases between. Germline V gene data show CDR1 as SGHRS and CDR2 as YFSETQ. The CDR3 runs to 14 residues. The DNA for the CDR3 is TGCGCCAGCAGCTACCAGGGAGATAATTCACCCCTCCACTTT. This codes for CASSYQGDNSPLHF.

This clonotype was counted only a few times. This chain connects TRBV7-9 to TRBJ2-7; 8 nucleotides line up with TRBD1. Trimming at V came to 1 base and at J to 7 bases, leaving 3 bases not matched to a gene. CDR1 is SEHNR and CDR2 is FQNEAQ in the germline V gene (reference sequence). There are 13 residues in the CDR3. CDR3 amino acids: CASSLVRGQEQYF. The CDR3 DNA reads as TGTGCCAGCAGCTTAGTCAGGGGGCAAGAGCAGTACTTC.

The chain joins TRBV6-2 or TRBV6-3 to TRBJ2-3; the match to TRBD1 covers 8 bases. The CDR3 spans 15 residues. The germline V gene encodes CDR1 MNHEY and CDR2 SVGEGT. With V trimmed by 6 bases and J by 3 bases, 8 bases remained unmatched. The CDR3 DNA follows: TGTGCCAGCAGCAAAGGACAGGGAAGGACAGATACGCAGTATTTT. This sequence encodes CASSKGQGRTDTQYF.

The chain uses TRBV6-5 and TRBJ2-2; 8 bases map to TRBD1. Trimming at V came to 8 bases and at J to 0 bases, leaving 2 bases not matched to a gene. Germline assignment: CDR1 MNHEY and CDR2 SVGAGI. The CDR3 contains 14 residues. The CDR3 is CASGQGSNTGELFF. The DNA for the CDR3 is TGTGCCAGCGGACAGGGTTCGAACACCGGGGAGCTGTTTTTT.

V and J are TRBV24-1 and TRBJ2-1; 15 bases are a match to TRBD2. The J segment lost 7 bases and the V segment lost 7 bases, leaving 1 base of the junction unmatched. The CDR3 totals 14 residues. In germline, CDR1 is KGHDR, CDR2 SFDVKD. The CDR3 region is CATRGLAGGNEQFF. DNA of the CDR3: TGTGCCACCAGAGGACTAGCGGGAGGGAATGAGCAGTTCTTC.

The rearrangement joins TRBV2 to TRBJ1-1, with D tentatively TRBD1 (5 bases). Germline CDR1 and CDR2: SNHLY and FYNNEI. Trimming stripped 11 bases from V and 0 bases from J, with 13 bases between. The CDR3 totals 13 residues. CDR3 in DNA: TGTGCCTGGGTGGGGCAGATGAACACTGAAGCTTTCTTT. Its translation: CAWVGQMNTEAFF.

As to this clonotype: This clone may be a read error of a much larger clone one base away. This chain connects TRBV6-8 to TRBJ2-7, with a weak D call TRBD2 (6 bases). CDR1 and CDR2 from the germline V gene are MNHGY and SAAAGT. There are 13 residues in the CDR3. CDR3: CASSYDGGYVQYF. The CDR3 nucleotides read TGTGCCAGCAGTTACGACGGGGGATACGTGCAGTACTTC.

In this sample, this clonotype turned up a few times. V is TRBV19 and J is TRBJ1-2; 7 bases align to TRBD1. The trim removed 5 bases at V and 8 bases at J, leaving 20 bases unmatched. CDR1 is LNHDA, CDR2 SQIVND, per germline (reference sequence). This CDR3 spans 17 amino acids. CDR3 bases: TGTGCCAGTAGTGCTATCCGAGACAGGGAAAGCCGGGGCGGCTACACCTTC. Its translation: CASSAIRDRESRGGYTF.

The rearrangement joins TRBV12-3 or TRBV12-4 to TRBJ1-4, with 10 positions matching TRBD1. CDR3 length equals 14 residues. Trimming cost V 6 bases and J 5 bases; bases outside gene matches: 3. The CDR3 loop is CASRGTGDNEKLFF. The CDR3 nucleotides read TGTGCCAGCAGGGGGACAGGGGACAATGAAAAACTGTTTTTT.

Only one count was recorded for this clonotype. CDR3 sequence (DNA): TGTGCCTGGAGTGTCGGGGCAGGACCACTGTTTTTT. Protein: CAWSVGAGPLFF. The V call is TRBV30, the J call TRBJ2-2, with D perhaps TRBD1 or TRBD2 (5 bases each). CDR3 length: 12 amino acids. Germline CDR1 is GTSNPN and CDR2 is SVGIG (reference sequence). Trimming shortened V by 0 bases and J by 14 bases, and 13 bases separated the two germline ends.

This clonotype occurred many times. This chain links TRBV7-9 with TRBJ1-4; 8 bases line up with TRBD1. This CDR3 region has 14 residues. Germline loops: CDR1 SEHNR, CDR2 FQNEAQ (reference sequence). After removal of 4 bases from V and 10 bases from J, the junction contained 8 bases not matched to a gene. The CDR3 bases are TGTGCCAGCAGCTCCGGGACAGGTTCGGGAAAACTGTTTTTT. Its protein is CASSSGTGSGKLFF.

Turning to this clonotype: A much larger clone is a single base away; this may be a read error. This chain connects TRBV7-9 to TRBJ2-5; 14 bases line up with TRBD2. The CDR3 totals 15 residues. Looked up from germline, CDR1 is SEHNR and CDR2 is FQNEAQ (reference sequence). V was pared by 5 bases and J by 3 bases, with 2 bases of the junction left unmatched. The CDR3 DNA reads as TGTGCCAGCAGCGAGACTAGCGGGAGGGAAGAGACCCAGTACTTC. This codes for CASSETSGREETQYF.

CDR3 bases: TGTGCCAGCAGCAGATGGACGGACATGAACACTGAAGCTTTCTTT. It encodes CASSRWTDMNTEAFF. The chain joins TRBV5-6 to TRBJ1-1; a weak D match, TRBD1 (5 bases). The CDR3 sequence is 15 residues long. The germline V gene has CDR1 SGHDT and CDR2 YYEEEE. Trimming cost V 4 bases and J 0 bases, with 13 bases left between them.

This clonotype was seen repeatedly, ten times or more. The CDR3 reads CASSLLVGPNEQFF. CDR3 DNA sequence: TGTGCCAGCAGCTTATTAGTTGGCCCCAATGAGCAGTTCTTC. The chain joins TRBV7-2 to TRBJ2-1; D call uncertain. The V gene's germline CDR1 is SGHTA and CDR2 FQGNSA. Trimming removed 2 bases at V and 6 bases at J, with 11 bases between. CDR3 length equals 14 residues.

This clonotype was seen at least ten times. Relative to the germline gene, one junction end is altered; a read error may explain this. The genes are TRBV12-3 or TRBV12-4 and TRBJ2-7, with TRBD1 matching 9 bases. This CDR3 is built from 14 residues. The CDR3 DNA reads TGTGCCAGCAGCTTAGGACAGGGGACCTACGAGCAGTACTTC. Its translation: CASSLGQGTYEQYF.

The chain joins TRBV20-1 to TRBJ2-1, with 7 bases matching TRBD2. The V gene's germline CDR1 is DFQATT and CDR2 SNEGSKA (reference sequence). V trimming: 0 bases; J trimming: 0 bases; junction bases outside the gene matches: 5. The CDR3 sequence is 16 residues long. CDR3 DNA sequence: TGCAGTGCTAGAGATATCACTAGCGTCTCCTACAATGAGCAGTTCTTC. Its translation: CSARDITSVSYNEQFF.

This clonotype was found many times. The chain is built from TRBV12-3 or TRBV12-4 and TRBJ1-6; the match to TRBD1 covers 9 bases. The CDR3 sequence is 24 residues long. V lost 3 bases, J lost 0 bases, and 24 bases stayed unmatched. CDR3: CASSFFPFDSTGGGINSYNSPLHF. In DNA, the CDR3 is TGTGCCAGCAGTTTCTTCCCATTTGACTCGACAGGGGGTGGAATCAACTCCTATAATTCACCCCTCCACTTT.

V usage is TRBV12-3 or TRBV12-4 and J usage is TRBJ1-3, with a weak D call TRBD1 (5 bases). V was cut by 3 bases and J by 0 bases, with 18 bases left in between. The CDR3 has 18 residues. The DNA of the CDR3 is TGTGCCAGCAGTTTTTTTCGGGGCCGCAAACCCTCTGGAAACACCATATATTTT. Translation: CASSFFRGRKPSGNTIYF.

This clonotype was seen many times. This rearrangement joins TRBV11-2 to TRBJ2-1; 7 nucleotides match TRBD1. The germline gives CDR1 SGHAT, CDR2 FQNNGV. V gave up 3 bases and J gave up 7 bases; unmatched junction bases: 12. The CDR3 is made up of 16 amino acids. As DNA, the CDR3 is TGTGCCAGCAGCTTTACAGGGGAATGGGGTCGGAATGAGCAGTTCTTC. This encodes CASSFTGEWGRNEQFF. The entire variable domain, with the rest obtained from reference TRBV11-2 and TRBJ2-1, is as follows: EAGVAQSPRYKIIEKRQSVAFWCNPISGHATLYWYQQILGQGPKLLIQFQNNGVVDDSQLPKDRFSAERLKGVDSTLKIQPAKLEDSAVYLCASSFTGEWGRNEQFFGPGTRLTVL.

This chain connects TRBV12-3 or TRBV12-4 to TRBJ1-5, with D unclear. V was clipped by 3 bases and J by 1 base, with 10 bases between them. The CDR3 is 15 amino acids. This CDR3 reads CASSFASGSNQPQHF. The CDR3 coding sequence is TGTGCCAGCAGTTTTGCCAGTGGGAGCAATCAGCCCCAGCATTTT.